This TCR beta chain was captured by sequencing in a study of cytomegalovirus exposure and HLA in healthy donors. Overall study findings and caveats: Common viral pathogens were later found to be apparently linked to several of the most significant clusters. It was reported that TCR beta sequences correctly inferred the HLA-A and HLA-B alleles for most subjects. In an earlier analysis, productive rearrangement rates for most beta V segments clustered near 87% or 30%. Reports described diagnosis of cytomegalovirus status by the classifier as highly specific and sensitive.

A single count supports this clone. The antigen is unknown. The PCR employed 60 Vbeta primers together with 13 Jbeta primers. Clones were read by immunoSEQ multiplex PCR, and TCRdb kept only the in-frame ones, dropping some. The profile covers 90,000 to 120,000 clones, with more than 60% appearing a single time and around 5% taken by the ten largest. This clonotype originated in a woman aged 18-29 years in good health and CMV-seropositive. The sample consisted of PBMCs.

The CDR3 sequence: CASSSRGDRGQPQHF. CDR3 in DNA: TGTGCCAGCAGCTCTAGGGGGGACAGGGGCCAGCCCCAGCATTTT. The rearrangement joins TRBV7-2 to TRBJ1-5; TRBD1 matches at 10 bases. This CDR3 spans 15 amino acids. Germline CDR1 reads SGHTA; CDR2 reads FQGNSA. V was pared by 4 bases and J by 7 bases, with 7 bases of the junction left unmatched.